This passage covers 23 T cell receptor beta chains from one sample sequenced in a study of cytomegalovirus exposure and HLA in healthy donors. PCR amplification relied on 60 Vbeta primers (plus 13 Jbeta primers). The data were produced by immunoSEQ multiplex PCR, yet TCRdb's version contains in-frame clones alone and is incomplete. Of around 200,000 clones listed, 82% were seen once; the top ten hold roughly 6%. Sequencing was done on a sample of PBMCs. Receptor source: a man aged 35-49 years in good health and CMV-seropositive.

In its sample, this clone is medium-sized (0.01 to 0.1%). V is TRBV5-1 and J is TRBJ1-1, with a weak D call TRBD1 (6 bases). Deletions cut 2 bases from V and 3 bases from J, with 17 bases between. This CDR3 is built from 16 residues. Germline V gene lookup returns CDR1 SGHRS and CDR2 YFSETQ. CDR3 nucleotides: TGCGCCAGCAGCTTCCGAATACAGGGCTTAGACACTGAAGCTTTCTTT. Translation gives CASSFRIQGLDTEAFF.

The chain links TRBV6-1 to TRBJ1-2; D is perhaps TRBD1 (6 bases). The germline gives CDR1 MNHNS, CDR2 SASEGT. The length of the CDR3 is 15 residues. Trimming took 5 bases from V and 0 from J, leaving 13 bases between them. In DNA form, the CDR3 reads TGTGCCAGCAGTACCCAGACAGGTTCTAACTATGGCTACACCTTC. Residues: CASSTQTGSNYGYTF.

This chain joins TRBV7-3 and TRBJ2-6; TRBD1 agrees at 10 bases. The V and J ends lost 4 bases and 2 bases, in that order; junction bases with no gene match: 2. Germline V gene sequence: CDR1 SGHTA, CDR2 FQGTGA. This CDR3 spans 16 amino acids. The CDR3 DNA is TGTGCCAGCAGCTCGGGGACAGGGGCTGGGGCCAACGTCCTGACTTTC. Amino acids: CASSSGTGAGANVLTF.

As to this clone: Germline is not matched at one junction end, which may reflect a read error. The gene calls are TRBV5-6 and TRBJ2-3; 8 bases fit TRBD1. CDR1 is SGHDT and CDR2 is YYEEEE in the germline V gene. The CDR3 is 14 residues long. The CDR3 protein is CASRFGQGPDTQYF. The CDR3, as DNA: TGTGCCAGCCGCTTCGGACAGGGACCAGATACGCAGTATTTT.

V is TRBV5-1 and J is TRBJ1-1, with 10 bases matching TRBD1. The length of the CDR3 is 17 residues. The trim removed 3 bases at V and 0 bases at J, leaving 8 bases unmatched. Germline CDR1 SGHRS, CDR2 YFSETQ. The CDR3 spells CASSSSGTGALNTEAFF. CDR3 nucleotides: TGCGCCAGCAGCTCATCCGGGACAGGGGCTTTGAACACTGAAGCTTTCTTT.

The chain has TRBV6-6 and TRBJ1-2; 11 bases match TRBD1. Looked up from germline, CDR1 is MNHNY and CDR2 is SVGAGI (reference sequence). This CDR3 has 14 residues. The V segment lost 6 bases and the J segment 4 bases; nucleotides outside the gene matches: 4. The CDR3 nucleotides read TGTGCCAGCAGCCGGACAGGGGGCAGCTATGGCTACACCTTC. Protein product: CASSRTGGSYGYTF.

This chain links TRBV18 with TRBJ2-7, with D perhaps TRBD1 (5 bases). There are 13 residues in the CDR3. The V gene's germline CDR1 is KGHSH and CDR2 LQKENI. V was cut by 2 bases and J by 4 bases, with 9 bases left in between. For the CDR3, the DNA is TGTGCCAGCTCACCAGAGACAGCTTACGAGCAGTACTTC. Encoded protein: CASSPETAYEQYF.

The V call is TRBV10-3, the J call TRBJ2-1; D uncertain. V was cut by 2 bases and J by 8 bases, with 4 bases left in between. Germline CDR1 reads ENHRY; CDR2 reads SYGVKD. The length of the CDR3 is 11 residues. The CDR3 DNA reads TGTGCCATCAGTGAGCTTGATGAGCAGTTCTTC. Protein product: CAISELDEQFF.

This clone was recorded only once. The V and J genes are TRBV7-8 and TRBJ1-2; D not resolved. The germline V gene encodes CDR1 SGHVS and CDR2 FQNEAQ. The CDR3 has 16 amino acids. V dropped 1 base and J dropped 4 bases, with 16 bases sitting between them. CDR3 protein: CASSLEFGAGSYGYTF. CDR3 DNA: TGTGCCAGCAGCTTAGAATTCGGAGCGGGATCCTATGGCTACACCTTC.

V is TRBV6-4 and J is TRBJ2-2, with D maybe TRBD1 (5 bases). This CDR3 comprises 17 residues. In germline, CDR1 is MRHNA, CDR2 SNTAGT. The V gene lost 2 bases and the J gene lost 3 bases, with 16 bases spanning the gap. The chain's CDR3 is CASSDVGGAGYTGELFF. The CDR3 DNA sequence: TGTGCCAGCAGTGACGTAGGTGGAGCAGGGTACACCGGGGAGCTGTTTTTT.

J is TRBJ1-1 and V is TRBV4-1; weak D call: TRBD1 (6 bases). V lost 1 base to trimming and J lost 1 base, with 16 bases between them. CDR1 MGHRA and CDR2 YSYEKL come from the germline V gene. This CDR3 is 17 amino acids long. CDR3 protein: CASSQGWGGAGNTEAFF. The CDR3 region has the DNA TGCGCCAGCAGCCAAGGATGGGGGGGCGCGGGGAACACTGAAGCTTTCTTT.

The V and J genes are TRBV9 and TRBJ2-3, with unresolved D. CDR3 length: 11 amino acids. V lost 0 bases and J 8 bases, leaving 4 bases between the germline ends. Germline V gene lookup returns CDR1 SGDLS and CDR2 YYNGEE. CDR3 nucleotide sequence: TGTGCCAGCAGCGTAGGGCCTACGCAGTATTTT. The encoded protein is CASSVGPTQYF.

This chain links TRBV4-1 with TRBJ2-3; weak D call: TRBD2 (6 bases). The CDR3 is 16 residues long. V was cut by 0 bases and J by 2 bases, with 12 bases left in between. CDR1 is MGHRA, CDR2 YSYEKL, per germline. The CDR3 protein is CASSQDGGQLTDTQYF. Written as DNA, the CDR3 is TGCGCCAGCAGCCAAGATGGAGGGCAGCTCACAGATACGCAGTATTTT.

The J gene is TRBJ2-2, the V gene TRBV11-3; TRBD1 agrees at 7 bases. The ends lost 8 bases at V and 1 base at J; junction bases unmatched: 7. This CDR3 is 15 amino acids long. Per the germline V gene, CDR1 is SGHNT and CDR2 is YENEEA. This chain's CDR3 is CASLGTEVNTGELFF. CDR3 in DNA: TGTGCCAGCCTTGGGACAGAGGTGAACACCGGGGAGCTGTTTTTT.

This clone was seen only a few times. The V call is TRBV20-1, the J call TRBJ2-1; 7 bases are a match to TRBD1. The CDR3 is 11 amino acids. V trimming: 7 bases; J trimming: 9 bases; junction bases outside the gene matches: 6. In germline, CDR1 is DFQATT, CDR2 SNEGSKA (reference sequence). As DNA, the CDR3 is TGCAGTGTTCGGACAGGTCGTGAGCAGTTCTTC. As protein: CSVRTGREQFF.

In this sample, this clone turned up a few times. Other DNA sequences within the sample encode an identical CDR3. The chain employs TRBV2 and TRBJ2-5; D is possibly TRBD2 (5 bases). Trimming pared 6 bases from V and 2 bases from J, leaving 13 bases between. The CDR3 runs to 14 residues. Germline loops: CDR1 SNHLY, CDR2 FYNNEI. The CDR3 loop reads CASRGGGGQETQYF. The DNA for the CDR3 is TGTGCCAGCAGGGGCGGTGGAGGTCAAGAGACCCAGTACTTC. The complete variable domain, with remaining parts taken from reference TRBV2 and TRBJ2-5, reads EPEVTQTPSHQVTQMGQEVILRCVPISNHLYFYWYRQILGQKVEFLVSFYNNEISEKSEIFDDQFSVERPDGSNFTLKIRSTKLEDSAMYFCASRGGGGQETQYFGPGTRLLVL.

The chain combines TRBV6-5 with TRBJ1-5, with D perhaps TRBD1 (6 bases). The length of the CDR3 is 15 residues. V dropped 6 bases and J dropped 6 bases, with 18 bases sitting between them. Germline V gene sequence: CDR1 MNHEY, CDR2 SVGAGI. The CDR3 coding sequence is TGTGCCAGCAGCCCCGGGACACGCACCGGTCAGCCCCAGCATTTT. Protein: CASSPGTRTGQPQHF.

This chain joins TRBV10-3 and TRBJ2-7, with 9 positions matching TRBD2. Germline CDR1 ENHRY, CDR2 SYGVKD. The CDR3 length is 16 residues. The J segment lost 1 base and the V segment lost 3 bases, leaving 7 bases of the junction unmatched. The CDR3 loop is CAISDSLAGPSYEQYF. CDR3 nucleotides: TGTGCCATCAGTGACTCACTAGCGGGCCCTTCCTACGAGCAGTACTTC.

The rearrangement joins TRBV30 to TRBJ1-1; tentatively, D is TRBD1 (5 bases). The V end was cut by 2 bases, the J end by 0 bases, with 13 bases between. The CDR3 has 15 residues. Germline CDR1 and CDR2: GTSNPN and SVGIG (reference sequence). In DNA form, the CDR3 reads TGTGCCTGGAGTATAAGGACAAGCATGAACACTGAAGCTTTCTTT. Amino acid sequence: CAWSIRTSMNTEAFF.

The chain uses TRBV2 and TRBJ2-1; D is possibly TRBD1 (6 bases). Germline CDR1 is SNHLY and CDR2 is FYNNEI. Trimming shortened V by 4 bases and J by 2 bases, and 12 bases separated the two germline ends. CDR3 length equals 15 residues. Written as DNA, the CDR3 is TGTGCCAGCAGTGCGGACCAGGGGACCTACAATGAGCAGTTCTTC. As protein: CASSADQGTYNEQFF.

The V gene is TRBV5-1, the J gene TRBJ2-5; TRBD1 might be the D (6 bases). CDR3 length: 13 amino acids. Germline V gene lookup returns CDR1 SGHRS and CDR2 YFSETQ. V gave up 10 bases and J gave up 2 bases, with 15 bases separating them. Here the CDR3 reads CASLWDIQETQYF. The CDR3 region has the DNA TGCGCCTCCTTATGGGACATTCAAGAGACCCAGTACTTC. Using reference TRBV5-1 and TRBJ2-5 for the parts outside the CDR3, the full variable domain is KAGVTQTPRYLIKTRGQQVTLSCSPISGHRSVSWYQQTPGQGLQFLFEYFSETQRNKGNFPGRFSGRQFSNSRSEMNVSTLELGDSALYLCASLWDIQETQYFGPGTRLLVL.

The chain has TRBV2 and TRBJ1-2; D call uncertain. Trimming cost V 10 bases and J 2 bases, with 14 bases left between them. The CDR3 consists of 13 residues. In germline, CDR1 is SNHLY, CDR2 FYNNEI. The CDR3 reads CATTGSINYGYTF. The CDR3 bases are TGTGCCACAACCGGGAGCATCAACTATGGCTACACCTTC.

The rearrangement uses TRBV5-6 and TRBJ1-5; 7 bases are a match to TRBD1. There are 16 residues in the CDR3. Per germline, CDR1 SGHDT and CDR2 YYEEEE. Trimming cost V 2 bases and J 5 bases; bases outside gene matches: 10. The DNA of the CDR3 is TGTGCCAGCAGCTTTTTTGACAGGGCAATTTATCAGCCCCAGCATTTT. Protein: CASSFFDRAIYQPQHF.